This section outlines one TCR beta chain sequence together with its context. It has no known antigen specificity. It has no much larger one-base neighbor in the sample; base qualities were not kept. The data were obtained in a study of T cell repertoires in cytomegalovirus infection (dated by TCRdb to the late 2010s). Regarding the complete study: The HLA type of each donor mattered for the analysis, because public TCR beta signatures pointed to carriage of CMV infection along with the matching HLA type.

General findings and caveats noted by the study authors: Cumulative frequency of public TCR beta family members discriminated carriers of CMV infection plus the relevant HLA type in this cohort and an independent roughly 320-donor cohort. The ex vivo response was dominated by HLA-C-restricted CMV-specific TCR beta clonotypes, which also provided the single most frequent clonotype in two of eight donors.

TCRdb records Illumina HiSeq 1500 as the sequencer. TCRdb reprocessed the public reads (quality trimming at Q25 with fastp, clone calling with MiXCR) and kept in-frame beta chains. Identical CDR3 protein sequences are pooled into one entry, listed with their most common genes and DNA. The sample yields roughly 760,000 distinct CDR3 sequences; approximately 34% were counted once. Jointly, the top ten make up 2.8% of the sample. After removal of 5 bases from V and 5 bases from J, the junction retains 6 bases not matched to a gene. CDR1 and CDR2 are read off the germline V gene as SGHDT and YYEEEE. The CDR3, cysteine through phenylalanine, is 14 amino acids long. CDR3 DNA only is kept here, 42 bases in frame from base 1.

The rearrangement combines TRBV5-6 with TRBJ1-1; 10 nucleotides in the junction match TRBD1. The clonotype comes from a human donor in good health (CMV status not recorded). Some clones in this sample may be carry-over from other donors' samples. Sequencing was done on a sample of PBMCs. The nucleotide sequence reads TGTGCCAGCAGGAGACAGGGGGCGCGGACTGAAGCTTTCTTT. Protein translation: CASRRQGARTEAFF.